This TCR beta chain was identified in a study of OX40 agonist ivuxolimab in advanced cancers. Trimming left V 2 bases short and J 6 bases short, with 12 bases between. Germline V gives CDR1 SGHNT, CDR2 YYREEE (reference sequence). The CDR3 covers 14 residues. The protocol was immunoSEQ multiplex PCR, while the TCRdb copy is restricted to in-frame clones and leaves out a portion. The top ten hold about 0.2% of the sample, which has fewer than 90,000 clones, roughly 89% seen once. The sample was CD4+ or CD8+ T cells sorted from blood, taken in a trial of the OX40 agonist ivuxolimab. The chain links TRBV5-4 to TRBJ2-4; D is perhaps TRBD1 (6 bases). The sequence derives from an adult with an advanced solid tumor such as melanoma, head and neck, liver or kidney cancer. CDR3 in amino acids: CASSLFAGVNIQYF. For the CDR3, the DNA is TGTGCCAGCAGCTTATTCGCAGGGGTAAACATTCAGTACTTC.